These 24 T cell receptor beta chains originate from one sample sequenced in a study of T cells in Graves' hyperthyroidism and ophthalmopathy. The CDR3 regions of TCR beta were amplified from RNA transcripts. Initially, a first-round RT-PCR of the TCR CDR3 employed the HTBI primer set. TCRdb ran MiXCR on the multiplex PCR reads and lists one entry per CDR3 protein. This sample yields 650,000 to 850,000 distinct CDR3 sequences, of which approximately 19% are seen a single time; around 15% belongs to the top ten. The sequenced sample was blood. These receptors all come from a woman between 50 and 59 years old with Graves' hyperthyroidism that later progressed to Graves' ophthalmopathy.

This chain uses TRBV9 with TRBJ1-6; D unclear. Trimming removed 0 bases at V and 0 bases at J, with 10 bases between. The CDR3 extends over 17 amino acids. Germline V gene sequence: CDR1 SGDLS, CDR2 YYNGEE. CDR3 sequence (DNA): TGTGCCAGCAGCGTAGAGGCAGCTAGCTCCTATAATTCACCCCTCCACTTT. As protein: CASSVEAASSYNSPLHF.

The V gene is TRBV5-1, the J gene TRBJ1-2; tentatively, D is TRBD1 (5 bases). The CDR3 runs 14 residues. With 5 bases removed from V and 6 bases from J, the gap between germline ends came to 17 bases. The germline V gene encodes CDR1 SGHRS and CDR2 YFSETQ. Here the CDR3 DNA reads TGCGCCAGCAGAGAGACAGACGGTGGTCATGGCTACACCTTC. Residues: CASRETDGGHGYTF.

Ten or more counts support this clonotype. The V and J genes are TRBV11-1 and TRBJ1-1; D not certain. This CDR3 contains 15 residues. The V end lost 5 bases, the J end lost 5 bases, and 18 bases lay between the germline ends. Germline V gene sequence: CDR1 SGHAT, CDR2 FQDESV (reference sequence). The CDR3 loop is CASSHQPYPETEAFF. CDR3 DNA: TGTGCCAGCAGCCACCAACCCTATCCCGAGACTGAAGCTTTCTTT. Full variable domain (remainder filled in from reference TRBV11-1 and TRBJ1-1): EAEVAQSPRYKITEKSQAVAFWCDPISGHATLYWYRQILGQGPELLVQFQDESVVDDSQLPKDRFSAERLKGVDSTLKIQPAELGDSAMYLCASSHQPYPETEAFFGQGTRLTVV.

This clonotype was found many times. The chain carries TRBV11-2 and TRBJ2-1, with 9 bases that match TRBD2. J lost 7 bases, V lost 1 base, and 8 bases had no gene match. The germline CDR1 and CDR2 sequences are SGHAT and FQNNGV. The CDR3 loop spans 16 amino acids. This CDR3 reads CASSLGWASGENEQFF. CDR3 coding DNA: TGTGCCAGCAGCTTAGGCTGGGCTAGCGGGGAGAATGAGCAGTTCTTC.

This clonotype has just a few counts. The chain has TRBV5-1 and TRBJ2-2; D is possibly TRBD1 or TRBD2 (5 bases each). The CDR3 consists of 14 residues. Germline V lookup: CDR1 SGHRS, CDR2 YFSETQ. V gave up 6 bases and J gave up 7 bases, with 16 bases separating them. In DNA form, the CDR3 reads TGCGCCAGCACCCGGGACGAAGGGTTCGGGGAGCTGTTTTTT. Protein product: CASTRDEGFGELFF. Using reference TRBV5-1 and TRBJ2-2 for the parts outside the CDR3, the full variable domain is KAGVTQTPRYLIKTRGQQVTLSCSPISGHRSVSWYQQTPGQGLQFLFEYFSETQRNKGNFPGRFSGRQFSNSRSEMNVSTLELGDSALYLCASTRDEGFGELFFGEGSRLTVL.

This clonotype appeared many times. The gene calls are TRBV7-2 and TRBJ1-2, with 7 bases that match TRBD1. The trim removed 5 bases at V and 1 base at J, leaving 7 bases unmatched. The CDR3 covers 15 residues. Germline CDR1 is SGHTA and CDR2 is FQGNSA. The CDR3 DNA is TGTGCCAGCAGCCTCCCCAGGGGGATTAACTATGGCTACACCTTC. Encoded protein: CASSLPRGINYGYTF. Combining the CDR3 with reference TRBV7-2 and TRBJ1-2 gives the whole variable domain GAGVSQSPSNKVTEKGKDVELRCDPISGHTALYWYRQSLGQGLEFLIYFQGNSAPDKSGLPSDRFSAERTGGSVSTLTIQRTQQEDSAVYLCASSLPRGINYGYTFGSGTRLTVV.

The rearrangement joins TRBV19 to TRBJ1-5; no firm D call. The germline gives CDR1 LNHDA, CDR2 SQIVND (reference sequence). Trimming took 3 bases from V and 8 from J, leaving 8 bases between them. The CDR3 contains 12 residues. The CDR3: CASSIIGKPQHF. The CDR3 bases are TGTGCCAGTAGTATTATCGGGAAGCCCCAGCATTTT. Full variable domain (remainder filled in from reference TRBV19 and TRBJ1-5): DGGITQSPKYLFRKEGQNVTLSCEQNLNHDAMYWYRQDPGQGLRLIYYSQIVNDFQKGDIAEGYSVSREKKESFPLTVTSAQKNPTAFYLCASSIIGKPQHFGDGTRLSIL.

This clonotype was observed a handful of times. CDR3 sequence (DNA): TGTGCCAGCAGGAACGACGGGAGCAATCAGCCCCAGCATTTT. This sequence encodes CASRNDGSNQPQHF. The chain links TRBV6-1 to TRBJ1-5, with no clear D. Germline V CDR1 and CDR2: MNHNS, SASEGT. V was clipped by 6 bases and J by 1 base, with 10 bases between them. This CDR3 comprises 14 residues.

This clonotype was seen at least ten times. The chain couples TRBV20-1 to TRBJ1-1; TRBD1 matches 7 bases. CDR1 and CDR2 from the germline V gene are DFQATT and SNEGSKA (reference sequence). The CDR3 is made up of 12 amino acids. V lost 6 bases to trimming and J lost 7 bases; unmatched junction nucleotides: 8. This CDR3 reads CSAELGQFEAFF. The CDR3 bases are TGCAGTGCGGAGCTGGGACAGTTTGAAGCTTTCTTT.

This clonotype came up a few times. V is TRBV7-2 and J is TRBJ2-7; TRBD1 matches at 9 bases. This CDR3 has 12 amino acids. CDR1 is SGHTA and CDR2 is FQGNSA in the germline V gene. J lost 5 bases, V lost 8 bases, and 4 bases had no gene match. CDR3 region: CASGTGLHEQYF. The CDR3 region has the DNA TGTGCCAGCGGGACAGGGCTCCACGAGCAGTACTTC.

This clonotype was seen a few times. The J gene is TRBJ2-3, the V gene TRBV6-1; a possible D gene is TRBD1 (6 bases). Per the germline V gene, CDR1 is MNHNS and CDR2 is SASEGT. The CDR3 has 14 residues. V was pared by 5 bases and J by 4 bases, with 13 bases between. The CDR3 loop reads CASSNTGTPDTQYF. The DNA for the CDR3 is TGTGCCAGCAGTAATACAGGGACCCCAGATACGCAGTATTTT.

This clonotype has just a few counts. The CDR3 spells CSASPGSQRTSTDTQYF. CDR3 nucleotides: TGCAGTGCTAGCCCCGGGTCCCAGCGGACTAGCACAGATACGCAGTATTTT. The rearrangement joins TRBV20-1 to TRBJ2-3, with D possibly being TRBD2 (5 bases). The CDR3 has 17 residues. Trimming took off 3 bases at V and 0 bases at J, with 19 bases between the two ends. Germline CDR1 is DFQATT and CDR2 is SNEGSKA (reference sequence).

Many counts were recorded for this clonotype. At one of its ends the junction is not consistent with the germline gene, which may arise from a read error. This chain links TRBV3-1 with TRBJ1-2; no clear D gene. In germline, CDR1 is LGHDT, CDR2 YNNKEL (reference sequence). The CDR3 consists of 13 residues. The CDR3 region has the DNA TGTGCCAGCAGCCAATTAGGAAACTACGGCTACACCTTC. Amino acid sequence: CASSQLGNYGYTF.

This clonotype has more than one count but fewer than ten. The J gene is TRBJ1-3, the V gene TRBV6-1, with TRBD1 as a possible D gene (5 bases). The CDR3 is made up of 17 amino acids. Trimming took 5 bases from V and 0 from J, leaving 17 bases between them. Germline CDR1 and CDR2: MNHNS and SASEGT. CDR3 DNA sequence: TGTGCCAGCAGTCGCCCGGTGACAGCGAGCTCTGGAAACACCATATATTTT. It yields the protein CASSRPVTASSGNTIYF.

Ten or more counts support this clonotype. V is TRBV29-1 and J is TRBJ2-7, with D perhaps TRBD1 (6 bases). The V end lost 6 bases, the J end lost 2 bases, and 14 bases lay between the germline ends. Germline CDR1 reads SQVTM; CDR2 reads ANQGSEA. This CDR3 is built from 13 residues. CDR3 coding DNA: TGCAGCGTCAACCGGGACAACACCTACGAGCAGTACTTC. Protein: CSVNRDNTYEQYF.

This clonotype came up many times. The chain couples TRBV5-1 to TRBJ2-7; no clear D. The germline V gene encodes CDR1 SGHRS and CDR2 YFSETQ. V lost 0 bases, J lost 2 bases, and 6 bases lay in between. The CDR3 sequence is 13 residues long. Here the CDR3 reads CASSLGAAYEQYF. Written as DNA, the CDR3 is TGCGCCAGCAGCTTGGGGGCAGCCTACGAGCAGTACTTC.

This clonotype occurred many times. This chain joins TRBV3-1 and TRBJ2-3, with 9 bases that match TRBD2. J lost 2 bases, V lost 0 bases, and 6 bases had no gene match. Germline V CDR1 and CDR2: LGHDT, YNNKEL (reference sequence). The CDR3 totals 17 residues. CDR3 sequence (DNA): TGTGCCAGCAGCCAAGATCGATTAGCGGGGGACACAGATACGCAGTATTTT. It is translated as CASSQDRLAGDTDTQYF.

This clonotype has a count of ten or more. This chain links TRBV27 with TRBJ2-1, with 7 bases that match TRBD1. The CDR3 is made up of 14 amino acids. V gave up 6 bases and J gave up 8 bases; unmatched junction bases: 10. Looked up from germline, CDR1 is MNHEY and CDR2 is SMNVEV (reference sequence). CDR3: CASSRTGGWDEQFF. The CDR3 DNA sequence: TGTGCCAGCAGCAGGACAGGTGGATGGGATGAGCAGTTCTTC.

CDR3 residues: CATSLGGAGAKNIQYF. In nucleotides, the CDR3 is TGTGCCACCAGCTTAGGGGGCGCCGGCGCCAAAAACATTCAGTACTTC. The rearrangement joins TRBV15 to TRBJ2-4; TRBD1 matches 7 bases. V was pared by 5 bases and J by 1 base, with 8 bases of the junction left unmatched. Germline-derived CDR1 and CDR2 are LNHNV and YYDKDF (reference sequence). This CDR3 spans 16 amino acids.

This clonotype came up many times. This chain uses TRBV7-3 with TRBJ2-7, with D possibly being TRBD2 (6 bases). V lost 4 bases, J lost 5 bases, and 15 bases lay in between. The CDR3 runs 14 residues. Per the germline V gene, CDR1 is SGHTA and CDR2 is FQGTGA. CDR3 residues: CASSSDRSGDEQYF. CDR3 bases: TGTGCCAGCAGCTCGGACCGATCGGGAGACGAGCAGTACTTC. Complete variable domain (other parts from reference TRBV7-3 and TRBJ2-7): GAGVSQTPSNKVTEKGKYVELRCDPISGHTALYWYRQSLGQGPEFLIYFQGTGAADDSGLPNDRFFAVRPEGSVSTLKIQRTERGDSAVYLCASSSDRSGDEQYFGPGTRLTVT.

This clonotype showed up many times. This sequence joins TRBV5-1 and TRBJ2-7; 7 bases agree with TRBD1. Trimming took 1 base from V and 2 from J; bases not matched to a gene: 12. This CDR3 has 17 amino acids. Germline lookup yields CDR1 SGHRS and CDR2 YFSETQ. CDR3 in DNA: TGCGCCAGCAGCTTGCTAGAGGCCCCAGGGGGTCCCTACGAGCAGTACTTC. Translating it yields CASSLLEAPGGPYEQYF.

This rearrangement joins TRBV5-1 to TRBJ2-7; 7 nucleotides line up with TRBD1. The ends lost 4 bases at V and 2 bases at J; junction bases unmatched: 6. CDR1 and CDR2 from the germline V gene are SGHRS and YFSETQ. This CDR3 comprises 14 residues. The CDR3 sequence is CASSRETGPYEQYF. The CDR3 coding sequence is TGCGCCAGCAGCCGAGAGACAGGGCCCTACGAGCAGTACTTC.

In this sample, this clonotype turned up a few times. Its ends do not fully match the called genes, so a read error is possible. V is TRBV7-9 and J is TRBJ2-3; the D gene could be TRBD1 or TRBD2 (6 bases each). The CDR3 totals 17 residues. Germline V gene sequence: CDR1 SEHNR, CDR2 FQNEAQ (reference sequence). The DNA for the CDR3 is TGTGCCAGCGCTTCGTGGGGGGCCTCTCACAACACAGATGCGCAGTATTTT. Encoded protein: CASASWGASHNTDAQYF.

This clonotype was detected ten times or more. This chain uses TRBV18 with TRBJ2-7; D call uncertain. This CDR3 region has 13 residues. Per the germline V gene, CDR1 is KGHSH and CDR2 is LQKENI. V was shortened by 2 bases and J by 5 bases, with 10 bases between the two germline ends. The CDR3, as DNA: TGTGCCAGCTCACCAATCTCAATAGACGAGCAGTACTTC. Amino acid sequence: CASSPISIDEQYF.